The sequence of this T cell receptor (beta chain) was determined in a study of CD4 T cells in relation to SARS-CoV-2 and coronaviruses. Study information: Crossreactive spike epitopes shared across donors were mapped to their HLA restriction.

Assay used: immunoSEQ multiplex PCR; TCRdb lists only in-frame clones, some missing. In the table there are approximately 11,000 clones, about 90% of which are singletons. Germline V gene sequence: CDR1 MNHEY, CDR2 SVGAGI. V shed 7 bases and J 2 bases; nucleotides not matched to a gene: 4. The CDR3 length is 14 residues. The sample was naive CD4+ T cells from PBMCs. Subset: naive CD4+ T cells isolated by negative enrichment. This chain uses TRBV6-5 with TRBJ2-3; 9 bases are a match to TRBD1. This receptor was identified in an adult with COVID-19. CDR3 bases: TGTGCCAGCACTCCACAGGGGGCCACAGATACGCAGTATTTT. Translation gives CASTPQGATDTQYF.